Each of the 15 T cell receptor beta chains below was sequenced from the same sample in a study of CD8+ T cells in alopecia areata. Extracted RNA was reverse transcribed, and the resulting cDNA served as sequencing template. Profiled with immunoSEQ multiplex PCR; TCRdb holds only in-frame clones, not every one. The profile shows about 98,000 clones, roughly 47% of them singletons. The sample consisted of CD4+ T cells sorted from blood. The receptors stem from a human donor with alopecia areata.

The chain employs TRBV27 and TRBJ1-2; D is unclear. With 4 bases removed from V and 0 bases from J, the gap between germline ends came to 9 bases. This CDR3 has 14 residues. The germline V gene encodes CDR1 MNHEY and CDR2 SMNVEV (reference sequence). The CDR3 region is CASSSGQSNYGYTF. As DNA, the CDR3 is TGTGCCAGCAGTTCGGGTCAATCTAACTATGGCTACACCTTC.

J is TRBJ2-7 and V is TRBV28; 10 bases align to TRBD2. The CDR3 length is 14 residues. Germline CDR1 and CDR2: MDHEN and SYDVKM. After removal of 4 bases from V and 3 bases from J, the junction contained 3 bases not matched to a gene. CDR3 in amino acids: CASSSGTSVYEQYF. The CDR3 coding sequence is TGTGCCAGCAGTTCCGGGACTAGCGTCTACGAGCAGTACTTC.

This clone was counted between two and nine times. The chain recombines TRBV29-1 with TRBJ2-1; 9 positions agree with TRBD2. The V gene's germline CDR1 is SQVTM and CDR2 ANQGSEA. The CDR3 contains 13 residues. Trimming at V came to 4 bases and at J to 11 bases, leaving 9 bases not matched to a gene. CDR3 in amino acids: CSVALAGPPKQFF. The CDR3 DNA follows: TGCAGCGTTGCCCTAGCGGGGCCCCCAAAGCAGTTCTTC.

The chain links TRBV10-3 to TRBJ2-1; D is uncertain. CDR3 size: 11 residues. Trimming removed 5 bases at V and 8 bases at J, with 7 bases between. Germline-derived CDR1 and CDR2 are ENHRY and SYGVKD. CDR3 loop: CAISPGHEQFF. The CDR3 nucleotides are TGTGCCATCAGTCCCGGGCATGAGCAGTTCTTC.

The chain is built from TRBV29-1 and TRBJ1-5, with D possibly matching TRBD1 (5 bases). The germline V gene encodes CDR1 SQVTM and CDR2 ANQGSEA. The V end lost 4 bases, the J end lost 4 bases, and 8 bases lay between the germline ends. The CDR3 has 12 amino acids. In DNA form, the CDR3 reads TGCAGCGTTGGGAGGGGAAATCAGCCCCAGCATTTT. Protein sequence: CSVGRGNQPQHF.

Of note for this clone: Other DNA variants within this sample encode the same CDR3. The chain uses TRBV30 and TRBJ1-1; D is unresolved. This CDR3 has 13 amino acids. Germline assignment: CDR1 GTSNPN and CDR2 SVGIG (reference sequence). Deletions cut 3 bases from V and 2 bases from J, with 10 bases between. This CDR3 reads CAWSRTANTEAFF. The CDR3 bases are TGTGCCTGGAGCCGGACCGCCAACACTGAAGCTTTCTTT.

The CDR3: CASSPTPTASGANVLTF. CDR3 sequence (DNA): TGTGCCAGCAGTCCCACTCCAACCGCCTCTGGGGCCAACGTCCTGACTTTC. The rearrangement links TRBV27 to TRBJ2-6; no firm D call. The V gene lost 5 bases and the J gene lost 0 bases, with 14 bases spanning the gap. This CDR3 spans 17 amino acids. Germline CDR1 and CDR2: MNHEY and SMNVEV (reference sequence).

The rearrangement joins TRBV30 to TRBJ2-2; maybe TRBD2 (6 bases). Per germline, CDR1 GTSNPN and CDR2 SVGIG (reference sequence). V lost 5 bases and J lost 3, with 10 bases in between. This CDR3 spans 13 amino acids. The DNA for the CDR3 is TGTGCCTGGGGGACTGGCTACACCGGGGAGCTGTTTTTT. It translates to CAWGTGYTGELFF.

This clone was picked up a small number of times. The DNA of the CDR3 is TGTGCCTGGAGTGTCTTTCGGGTTTACCAAGAGACCCAGTACTTC. Translation: CAWSVFRVYQETQYF. This sequence joins TRBV30 and TRBJ2-5; the D is unclear. Trimming left V 0 bases short and J 0 bases short, with 11 bases between. Germline V CDR1 and CDR2: GTSNPN, SVGIG (reference sequence). The CDR3 has 15 residues.

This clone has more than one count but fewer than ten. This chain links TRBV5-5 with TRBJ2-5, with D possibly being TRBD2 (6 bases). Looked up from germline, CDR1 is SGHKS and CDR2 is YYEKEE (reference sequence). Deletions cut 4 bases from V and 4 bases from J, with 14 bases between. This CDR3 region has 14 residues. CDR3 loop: CASSPTSEGETQYF. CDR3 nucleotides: TGTGCCAGCAGCCCAACCTCGGAGGGAGAGACCCAGTACTTC.

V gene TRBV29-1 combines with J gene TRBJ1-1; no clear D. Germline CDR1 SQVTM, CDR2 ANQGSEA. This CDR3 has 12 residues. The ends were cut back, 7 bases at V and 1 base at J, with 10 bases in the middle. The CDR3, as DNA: TGCAGCGCAATCACCTGGAACACTGAAGCTTTCTTT. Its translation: CSAITWNTEAFF. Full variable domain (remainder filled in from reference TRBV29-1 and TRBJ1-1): SAVISQKPSRDICQRGTSLTIQCQVDSQVTMMFWYRQQPGQSLTLIATANQGSEATYESGFVIDKFPISRPNLTFSTLTVSNMSPEDSSIYLCSAITWNTEAFFGQGTRLTVV.

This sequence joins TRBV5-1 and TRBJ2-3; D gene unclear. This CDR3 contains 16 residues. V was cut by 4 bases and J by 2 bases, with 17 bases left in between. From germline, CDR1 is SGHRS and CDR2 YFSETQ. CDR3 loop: CASSPRLIGPTDTQYF. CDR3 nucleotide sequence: TGCGCCAGCAGCCCCCGACTGATCGGCCCCACAGATACGCAGTATTTT.

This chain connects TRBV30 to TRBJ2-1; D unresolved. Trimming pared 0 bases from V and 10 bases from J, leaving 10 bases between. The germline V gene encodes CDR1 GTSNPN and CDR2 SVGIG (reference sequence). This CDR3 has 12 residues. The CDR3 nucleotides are TGTGCCTGGAGTGTCGCGTCCCGAGAGCAGTTCTTC. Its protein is CAWSVASREQFF.

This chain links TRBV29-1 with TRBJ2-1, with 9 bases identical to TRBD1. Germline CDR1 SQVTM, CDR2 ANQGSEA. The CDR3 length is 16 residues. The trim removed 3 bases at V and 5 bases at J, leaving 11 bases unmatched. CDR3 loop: CSVDSPTGGYHNEQFF. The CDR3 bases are TGCAGCGTTGATTCCCCGACAGGGGGTTACCACAATGAGCAGTTCTTC.

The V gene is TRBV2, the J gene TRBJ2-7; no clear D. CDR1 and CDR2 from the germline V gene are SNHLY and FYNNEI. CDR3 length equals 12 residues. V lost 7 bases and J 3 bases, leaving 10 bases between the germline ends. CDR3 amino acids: CASMGYRYEQYF. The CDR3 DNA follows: TGTGCCAGCATGGGCTACCGCTACGAGCAGTACTTC.